The 17 T cell receptor beta chains reported below all come from one sample, sequenced in a study of T cells after yellow fever vaccination. MiXCR, applied by TCRdb to the 5' RACE reads, yields one record per CDR3 protein. This sample has just over 25,000 distinct CDR3 sequences, with approximately 5% found just once. Sequenced material: PBMCs, either bulk or a sorted T-cell subset (CD4+, CD8+, memory, or dextramer-sorted; not recorded which), taken 15 days after the yellow fever booster vaccination. The receptors come from a man aged 30-40 years who received the YFV17D yellow fever vaccine.

This clonotype was recorded at least ten times. The chain uses TRBV30 and TRBJ2-5; maybe TRBD1 (6 bases). V dropped 5 bases and J dropped 5 bases, with 12 bases sitting between them. CDR1 is GTSNPN and CDR2 is SVGIG in the germline V gene (reference sequence). CDR3 length: 12 amino acids. The CDR3 loop reads CAWAGAGETQYF. The CDR3 DNA is TGTGCCTGGGCAGGGGCAGGCGAGACCCAGTACTTC.

V usage is TRBV6-4 and J usage is TRBJ2-1; no reliable D call. Trimming shortened V by 2 bases and J by 0 bases, and 2 bases separated the two germline ends. CDR3 length: 13 amino acids. Looked up from germline, CDR1 is MRHNA and CDR2 is SNTAGT. The CDR3 nucleotides read TGTGCCAGCAGTGACAGCTCCTACAATGAGCAGTTCTTC. Protein sequence: CASSDSSYNEQFF.

This clonotype was seen ten or more times. The DNA is omitted, as the CDR3 cannot be located on it reliably, and the CDR3 follows TCRdb's listing. This chain joins TRBV5-1 and TRBJ2-5; the table's D call, TRBD1, was not checked against the DNA. The V gene's germline CDR1 is SGHRS and CDR2 YFSETQ. The CDR3 is 14 residues long, ends included. The CDR3 reads CASSLTGFLETQYF.

Concerning this clonotype itself: A much larger clone differs from this one at a single base, so this may be a read error. V is TRBV11-2 and J is TRBJ2-7; D is possibly TRBD1 (6 bases). Germline V gene lookup returns CDR1 SGHAT and CDR2 FQNNGV. With 4 bases removed from V and 9 bases from J, the gap between germline ends came to 13 bases. The CDR3 is 12 residues long. In nucleotides, the CDR3 is TGTGCCAGCAGCTCGATTGGGGGCTGGCAGTACTTC. This codes for CASSSIGGWQYF.

In this sample, this clonotype turned up many times. V gene TRBV10-3 combines with J gene TRBJ2-7; a weak D match, TRBD1 (7 bases). V lost 6 bases to trimming and J lost 7 bases, with 19 bases between them. CDR3 length: 14 residues. The V gene's germline CDR1 is ENHRY and CDR2 SYGVKD. In nucleotides, the CDR3 is TGTGCCATCAGCGGGGGACAGATCCTACGAGAGCAGTACTTC. Translation: CAISGGQILREQYF.

This clonotype came up many times. This chain links TRBV4-1 with TRBJ2-1; weak D call: TRBD2 (6 bases). V was cut by 4 bases and J by 0 bases, with 13 bases left in between. The germline gives CDR1 MGHRA, CDR2 YSYEKL. This CDR3 region has 16 residues. The CDR3 region has the DNA TGCGCCAGCAGCCCCGGGGGAAGGGGCTCCTACAATGAGCAGTTCTTC. It yields the protein CASSPGGRGSYNEQFF.

This clonotype was found many times. The chain has TRBV7-3 and TRBJ2-2; D possibly matches TRBD1 or TRBD2 (5 bases each). The CDR3 has 15 amino acids. Germline V CDR1 and CDR2: SGHTA, FQGTGA. Trimming took 5 bases from V and 5 from J, leaving 15 bases between them. In DNA, the CDR3 is TGTGCCAGCAGCCGGGACGGTCAAGGGACCGGGGAGCTGTTTTTT. It specifies CASSRDGQGTGELFF.

This clonotype was seen at least ten times. The J gene is TRBJ2-2, the V gene TRBV20-1; tentative D call: TRBD1 (5 bases). The length of the CDR3 is 13 residues. Germline V lookup: CDR1 DFQATT, CDR2 SNEGSKA (reference sequence). V dropped 1 base and J dropped 6 bases, with 9 bases sitting between them. CDR3 sequence: CSARVRTPGELFF. CDR3 coding DNA: TGCAGTGCTAGAGTCAGGACACCCGGGGAGCTGTTTTTT.

J is TRBJ2-4 and V is TRBV15, with a possible D match to TRBD1 (6 bases). CDR1 and CDR2 from the germline V gene are LNHNV and YYDKDF (reference sequence). V shed 9 bases and J shed 8 bases, with 17 bases lying between them. The CDR3 length is 13 residues. The CDR3 nucleotides are TGTGCCACGGGGAACAGGGTCGTGGACATTCAGTACTTC. Residues: CATGNRVVDIQYF.

The V and J genes are TRBV5-6 and TRBJ2-7, with no clear D. Trimming took 9 bases from V and 0 from J, leaving 13 bases between them. This CDR3 has 13 amino acids. Germline loops: CDR1 SGHDT, CDR2 YYEEEE. For the CDR3, the DNA is TGTGCCATGAGCCCCGGGCTCTCCTACGAGCAGTACTTC. As protein: CAMSPGLSYEQYF. The complete variable domain, with remaining parts taken from reference TRBV5-6 and TRBJ2-7, reads DAGVTQSPTHLIKTRGQQVTLRCSPKSGHDTVSWYQQALGQGPQFIFQYYEEEERQRGNFPDRFSGHQFPNYSSELNVNALLLGDSALYLCAMSPGLSYEQYFGPGTRLTVT.

There are many counts of this clonotype. As DNA, the CDR3 is TGCAGTGCTAGAGACCCTCGGTGGGTTCAAGAGACCCAGTACTTC. This encodes CSARDPRWVQETQYF. The chain has TRBV20-1 and TRBJ2-5; the D is unclear. Trimming took off 0 bases at V and 2 bases at J, with 13 bases between the two ends. Germline lookup yields CDR1 DFQATT and CDR2 SNEGSKA (reference sequence). The CDR3 length is 15 residues.

This clonotype was seen at least ten times. The chain joins TRBV9 to TRBJ1-2, with a possible D match to TRBD1 (6 bases). This CDR3 has 17 amino acids. Trimming shortened V by 5 bases and J by 4 bases, and 24 bases separated the two germline ends. Germline values: CDR1 SGDLS, CDR2 YYNGEE. The CDR3 DNA is TGTGCCAGCAGTTCTACACCTCATCAAGCCAGGGGCTATGGCTACACCTTC. It specifies CASSSTPHQARGYGYTF.

The V call is TRBV6-5, the J call TRBJ2-4; 7 bases fit TRBD2. Germline assignment: CDR1 MNHEY and CDR2 SVGAGI. There are 16 residues in the CDR3. V dropped 0 bases and J dropped 8; count of bases not matched to a gene: 10. The CDR3 here is CASSYSTSNPRDIQYF. CDR3 nucleotides: TGTGCCAGCAGTTACTCGACTAGCAACCCGAGGGACATTCAGTACTTC.

This clonotype appeared many times. This chain's CDR3 is CASSLAGPGVDNTIYF. CDR3 DNA sequence: TGCGCCAGCAGCTTGGCGGGCCCAGGGGTGGATAACACCATATATTTT. The chain recombines TRBV5-1 with TRBJ1-3, with TRBD1 as a possible D gene (6 bases). Trimming took off 0 bases at V and 7 bases at J, with 17 bases between the two ends. This CDR3 has 16 amino acids. CDR1 and CDR2 (germline): SGHRS, YFSETQ.

This clonotype was recorded a few times. V is TRBV19 and J is TRBJ1-5, with TRBD1 matching over 9 bases. Germline assignment: CDR1 LNHDA and CDR2 SQIVND (reference sequence). The CDR3 totals 15 residues. With V trimmed by 5 bases and J by 3 bases, 5 bases remained unmatched. The DNA for the CDR3 is TGTGCCAGTAGTCTCGGGACAGGGCTCAATCAGCCCCAGCATTTT. Translation: CASSLGTGLNQPQHF.

This chain links TRBV3-1 with TRBJ1-1, with 7 positions matching TRBD1. J lost 6 bases, V lost 6 bases, and 7 bases had no gene match. The CDR3 consists of 13 residues. The germline V gene encodes CDR1 LGHDT and CDR2 YNNKEL (reference sequence). CDR3 sequence: CASSFDRDSEAFF. As DNA, the CDR3 is TGTGCCAGCAGTTTTGACAGGGATTCTGAAGCTTTCTTT. Full variable domain (outside the CDR3, taken from reference TRBV3-1 and TRBJ1-1): DTAVSQTPKYLVTQMGNDKSIKCEQNLGHDTMYWYKQDSKKFLKIMFSYNNKELIINETVPNRFSPKSPDKAHLNLHINSLELGDSAVYFCASSFDRDSEAFFGQGTRLTVV.

The table lists this clonotype with many counts. The rearrangement links TRBV7-9 to TRBJ1-2; 7 nucleotides agree with TRBD1. V was pared by 1 base and J by 8 bases, with 1 base of the junction left unmatched. In germline, CDR1 is SEHNR, CDR2 FQNEAQ (reference sequence). The CDR3 is 12 amino acids. The CDR3 is CASSLEQGGYTF. CDR3 in DNA: TGTGCCAGCAGCTTAGAACAGGGGGGCTACACCTTC.